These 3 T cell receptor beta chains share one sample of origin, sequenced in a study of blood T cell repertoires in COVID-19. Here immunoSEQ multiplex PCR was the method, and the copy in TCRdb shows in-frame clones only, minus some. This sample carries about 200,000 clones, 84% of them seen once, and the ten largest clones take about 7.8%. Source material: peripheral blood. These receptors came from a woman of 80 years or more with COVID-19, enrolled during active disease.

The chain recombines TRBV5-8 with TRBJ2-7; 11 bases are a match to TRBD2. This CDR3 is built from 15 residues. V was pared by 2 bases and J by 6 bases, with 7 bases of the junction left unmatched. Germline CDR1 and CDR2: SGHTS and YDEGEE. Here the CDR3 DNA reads TGTGCCAGCAGCTTAACTAGCGGGAGAGGTTCCGAGCAGTACTTC. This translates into CASSLTSGRGSEQYF. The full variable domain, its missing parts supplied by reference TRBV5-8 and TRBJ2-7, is EAGVTQSPTHLIKTRGQQATLRCSPISGHTSVYWYQQALGLGLQFLLWYDEGEERNRGNFPPRFSGRQFPNYSSELNVNALELEDSALYLCASSLTSGRGSEQYFGPGTRLTVT.

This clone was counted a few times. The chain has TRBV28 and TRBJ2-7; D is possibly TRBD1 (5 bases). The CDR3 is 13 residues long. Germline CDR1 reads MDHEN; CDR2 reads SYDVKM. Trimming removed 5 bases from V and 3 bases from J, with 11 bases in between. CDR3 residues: CASSRRARYEQYF. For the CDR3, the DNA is TGTGCCAGCAGTCGCAGGGCCCGCTACGAGCAGTACTTC.

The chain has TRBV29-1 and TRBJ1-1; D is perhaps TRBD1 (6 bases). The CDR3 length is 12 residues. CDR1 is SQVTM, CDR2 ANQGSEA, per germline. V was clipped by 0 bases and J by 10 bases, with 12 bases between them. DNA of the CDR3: TGCAGCGTTGAAGAGGGGTCAGGGGTAGCTTTCTTT. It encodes CSVEEGSGVAFF. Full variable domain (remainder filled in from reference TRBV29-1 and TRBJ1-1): SAVISQKPSRDICQRGTSLTIQCQVDSQVTMMFWYRQQPGQSLTLIATANQGSEATYESGFVIDKFPISRPNLTFSTLTVSNMSPEDSSIYLCSVEEGSGVAFFGQGTRLTVV.